This T cell receptor (beta chain) was obtained from a study of blood T cell repertoires in COVID-19. Study in general: T cells, B-cell-depleted T cells, or PBMCs supplied cDNA or gDNA.

Measured with immunoSEQ multiplex PCR; TCRdb has only the in-frame clones, and not every one. Among some 170,000 clones listed, more than 60% were seen once. V was trimmed by 1 base and J by 1 base, leaving 16 bases between them. CDR3 length: 17 residues. Germline V lookup: CDR1 MNHEY, CDR2 SMNVEV (reference sequence). The material sequenced was peripheral blood. The TCR comes from a man in his sixties or seventies with acute or convalescent COVID-19. The V and J genes are TRBV27 and TRBJ1-1; D is perhaps TRBD1 (5 bases). CDR3: CASSLFPPTTGNTEAFF. The CDR3, as DNA: TGTGCCAGCAGTTTATTCCCCCCGACAACAGGGAACACTGAAGCTTTCTTT.